The sequence of this TCR beta chain was determined in a study of shared clonotypes between healthy human individuals. Study-wide context: The study enrolled two women and three men aged 18 to 49. Whole-study findings and limits: It was observed that roughly 5.1% of naive CD4 clonotypes were shared across a handful of donors.

Some clones are missing from TCRdb's copy, which holds only in-frame ones; the method was immunoSEQ multiplex PCR. The data contain over 850,000 clones, more than 75% of them seen just once; the ten biggest clones take up roughly 0.62%. Subsets obtained from CD4+ cells comprised CD45RA+ naive and CD45RA-negative memory cells. Germline V CDR1 and CDR2: SGHTA, FQGTGA. The CDR3 extends over 12 amino acids. V was clipped by 5 bases and J by 3 bases, with 7 bases between them. In the case of this clone: Its antigen remains unknown.

The chain employs TRBV7-3 and TRBJ1-1; no clear D gene. This TCR was recovered from a man aged 18 to 30 in good health. Some clones in this sample may be carry-over from other donors' samples. The source material was memory CD4+ T cells from PBMCs. Specified subset: CD45RA-negative fraction. CDR3 DNA: TGTGCCAGCAGCCCGGCTTACACTGAAGCTTTCTTT. Translated: CASSPAYTEAFF. The full variable domain, with the rest looked up from reference TRBV7-3 and TRBJ1-1, is GAGVSQTPSNKVTEKGKYVELRCDPISGHTALYWYRQSLGQGPEFLIYFQGTGAADDSGLPNDRFFAVRPEGSVSTLKIQRTERGDSAVYLCASSPAYTEAFFGQGTRLTVV.